This T cell receptor (beta chain) appears in the sequencing data of a study of control samples from healthy donors and cancer patients. Germline CDR1 and CDR2: LGHNA and YSLEER. The CDR3 runs to 14 residues. The J segment lost 8 bases and the V segment lost 0 bases, leaving 5 bases of the junction unmatched. TCRdb keeps only in-frame clones here, not all; method: immunoSEQ multiplex PCR. In the table there are 65,000 to 100,000 clones, roughly 86% of which are singletons. The TCR sequence derives from a man in his fifties or sixties in good health. The chain couples TRBV4-3 to TRBJ1-1, with 8 bases aligning to TRBD1. Sequencing was carried out using blood. The CDR3 loop is CASSQEGTGQEAFF. The CDR3 nucleotides are TGCGCCAGCAGCCAAGAAGGGACAGGACAAGAAGCTTTCTTT.